Listed below are T cell receptor beta chains from one sample, sequenced in a study of blood T cell repertoires in COVID-19. Method: immunoSEQ multiplex PCR; TCRdb's copy keeps in-frame clones and lacks some. The sample shows 200,000 to 250,000 clones, 70% to 85% of them seen only once. Sequencing was done on a sample of peripheral blood. The receptors stem from an elderly woman with acute or convalescent COVID-19. Both conserved end residues are part of each CDR3. D genes are given only for firm matches. Clone size is not always given. Where it is, it says once, few, many or a class for expanded clones.

CDR3 protein: CASSDSETAGPQHF
J gene: TRBJ1-5
clone size: once
V gene: TRBV6-4
D gene: NA

CDR3 protein: CASSWNAGGSYEQYF
J gene: TRBJ2-7
clone size: NA
V gene: TRBV7-2
D gene: NA

CDR3 protein: CASSRTGANRETQYF
J gene: TRBJ2-5
clone size: NA
V gene: TRBV7-2
D gene: TRBD1

CDR3 protein: CASSSGASGEKLFF
J gene: TRBJ1-4
clone size: NA
V gene: TRBV19
D gene: NA

CDR3 protein: CASSPRGWERGNTEAFF
J gene: TRBJ1-1
clone size: NA
V gene: TRBV18
D gene: NA

CDR3 protein: CASCQGLREKLFF
J gene: TRBJ1-4
clone size: once
V gene: TRBV28
D gene: NA

CDR3 protein: CASSLNGAVPYEAFF
J gene: TRBJ1-1
clone size: NA
V gene: TRBV7-3
D gene: NA

CDR3 protein: CASSFLSLAKNIQYF
J gene: TRBJ2-4
clone size: NA
V gene: TRBV5-6
D gene: NA

CDR3 protein: CASRMRGRGVIETQYF
J gene: TRBJ2-5
clone size: NA
V gene: TRBV7-2
D gene: NA

CDR3 protein: CASSSTDRADTQYF
J gene: TRBJ2-3
clone size: NA
V gene: TRBV5-8
D gene: TRBD1

CDR3 protein: CASSSTSGGTYEQYF
J gene: TRBJ2-7
clone size: once
V gene: TRBV7-2
D gene: TRBD2

CDR3 protein: CASSLAPGAGANVLTF
J gene: TRBJ2-6
clone size: once
V gene: TRBV5-1
D gene: NA

CDR3 protein: CAISSGTGRGNEQYF
J gene: TRBJ2-7
clone size: NA
V gene: TRBV10-3
D gene: TRBD1

CDR3 protein: CASSPFRAGNTGELFF
J gene: TRBJ2-2
clone size: NA
V gene: TRBV7-3
D gene: NA

CDR3 protein: CASSLDRGAYGYTF
J gene: TRBJ1-2
clone size: once
V gene: TRBV7-2
D gene: NA

CDR3 protein: CASSFGTGSYSNQPQHF
J gene: TRBJ1-5
clone size: few
V gene: TRBV5-6
D gene: NA

CDR3 protein: CASSILRLGANVLTF
J gene: TRBJ2-6
clone size: NA
V gene: TRBV19
D gene: NA

CDR3 protein: CASSLGPGGGADTQYF
J gene: TRBJ2-3
clone size: NA
V gene: TRBV11-2
D gene: NA

CDR3 protein: CASSQDRGRADTQYF
J gene: TRBJ2-3
clone size: NA
V gene: TRBV6-6
D gene: TRBD1

CDR3 protein: CASSSGTAGSSGNTIYF
J gene: TRBJ1-3
clone size: NA
V gene: TRBV19
D gene: TRBD1

CDR3 protein: CASTRDREETQYF
J gene: TRBJ2-5
clone size: NA
V gene: TRBV2
D gene: TRBD1

CDR3 protein: CASSLRQARGDTQYF
J gene: TRBJ2-3
clone size: NA
V gene: TRBV5-1
D gene: NA

CDR3 protein: CASGLNQGNTIYF
J gene: TRBJ1-3
clone size: once
V gene: TRBV12-5
D gene: NA

CDR3 protein: CASSFIGQNTEAFF
J gene: TRBJ1-1
clone size: NA
V gene: TRBV7-9
D gene: NA

CDR3 protein: CASSSTGLAGPLGQFF
J gene: TRBJ2-1
clone size: NA
V gene: TRBV7-3
D gene: TRBD2

CDR3 protein: CASSLGGTSGNTGELFF
J gene: TRBJ2-2
clone size: NA
V gene: TRBV7-9
D gene: TRBD2

CDR3 protein: CKKAVNTEAFF
J gene: TRBJ1-1
clone size: NA
V gene: TRBV29-1
D gene: NA

CDR3 protein: CATSPRDRINYGYTF
J gene: TRBJ1-2
clone size: few
V gene: TRBV15
D gene: TRBD1

CDR3 protein: CASSTTRDRGNTGELFF
J gene: TRBJ2-2
clone size: NA
V gene: TRBV18
D gene: TRBD1

CDR3 protein: CSVATGQGKYEQYF
J gene: TRBJ2-7
clone size: NA
V gene: TRBV29-1
D gene: TRBD1

CDR3 protein: CASRASRQGGSGYTF
J gene: TRBJ1-2
clone size: few
V gene: TRBV25-1
D gene: TRBD1

CDR3 protein: CASRPQAAGSYNEQFF
J gene: TRBJ2-1
clone size: NA
V gene: TRBV3-1/TRBV3-2
D gene: NA

CDR3 protein: CASSPYRGLSNQPQHF
J gene: TRBJ1-5
clone size: NA
V gene: TRBV19
D gene: TRBD1

CDR3 protein: CASSPGLAGGHITAYEQYF
J gene: TRBJ2-7
clone size: NA
V gene: TRBV7-8
D gene: TRBD2

CDR3 protein: CASSSPDRGDTQYF
J gene: TRBJ2-3
clone size: NA
V gene: TRBV7-2
D gene: TRBD1

CDR3 protein: CASSIPGHRYGYTF
J gene: TRBJ1-2
clone size: NA
V gene: TRBV19
D gene: NA

CDR3 protein: CASRPRLAGSYEQYF
J gene: TRBJ2-7
clone size: NA
V gene: TRBV28
D gene: TRBD2

CDR3 protein: CASSGPPIDRDPLYEQYF
J gene: TRBJ2-7
clone size: NA
V gene: TRBV6-4
D gene: TRBD1

CDR3 protein: CASRQRGQNTGELFF
J gene: TRBJ2-2
clone size: NA
V gene: TRBV3-1/TRBV3-2
D gene: NA

CDR3 protein: CASSYSRQAGGYTF
J gene: TRBJ1-2
clone size: NA
V gene: TRBV6-6
D gene: NA